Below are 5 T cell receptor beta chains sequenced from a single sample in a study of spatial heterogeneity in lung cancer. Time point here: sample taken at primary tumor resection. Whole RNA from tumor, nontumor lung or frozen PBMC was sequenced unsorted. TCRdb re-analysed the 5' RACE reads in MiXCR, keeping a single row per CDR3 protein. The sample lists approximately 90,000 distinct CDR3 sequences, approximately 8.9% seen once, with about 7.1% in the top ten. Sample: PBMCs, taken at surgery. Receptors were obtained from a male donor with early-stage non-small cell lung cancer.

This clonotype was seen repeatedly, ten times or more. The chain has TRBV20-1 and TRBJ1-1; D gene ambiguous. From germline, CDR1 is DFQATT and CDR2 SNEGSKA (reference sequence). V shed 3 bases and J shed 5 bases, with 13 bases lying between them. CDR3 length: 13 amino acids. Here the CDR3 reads CSASWGISTEAFF. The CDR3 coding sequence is TGCAGTGCTAGCTGGGGTATATCGACTGAAGCTTTCTTT.

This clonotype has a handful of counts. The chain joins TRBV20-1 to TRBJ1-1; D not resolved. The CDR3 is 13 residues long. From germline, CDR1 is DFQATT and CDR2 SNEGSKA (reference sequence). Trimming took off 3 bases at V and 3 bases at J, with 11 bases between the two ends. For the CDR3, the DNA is TGCAGTGCTAGGTGGCAGTCGGACACTGAAGCTTTCTTT. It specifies CSARWQSDTEAFF.

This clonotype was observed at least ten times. The DNA of the CDR3 is TGTGCCAGCAGTTTGCCCCTAGCGAATGAGCAGTTCTTC. Its translation is CASSLPLANEQFF. V usage is TRBV28 and J usage is TRBJ2-1, with a possible D match to TRBD2 (6 bases). V lost 3 bases to trimming and J lost 7 bases, with 10 bases between them. The CDR3 sequence is 13 residues long. CDR1 and CDR2 from the germline V gene are MDHEN and SYDVKM.

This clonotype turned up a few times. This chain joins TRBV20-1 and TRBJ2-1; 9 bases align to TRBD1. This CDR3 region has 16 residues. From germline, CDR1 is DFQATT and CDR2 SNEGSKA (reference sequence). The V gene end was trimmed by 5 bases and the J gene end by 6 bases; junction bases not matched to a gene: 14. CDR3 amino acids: CSASGQGSSARNEQFF. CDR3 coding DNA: TGCAGTGCTTCGGGACAGGGTTCTTCGGCCCGCAATGAGCAGTTCTTC.

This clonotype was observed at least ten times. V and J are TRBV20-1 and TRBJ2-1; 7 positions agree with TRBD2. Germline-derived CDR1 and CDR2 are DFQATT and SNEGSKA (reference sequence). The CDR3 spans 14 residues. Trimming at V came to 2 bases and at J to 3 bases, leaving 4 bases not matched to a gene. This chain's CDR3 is CSARRAGIYNEQFF. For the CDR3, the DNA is TGCAGTGCTAGACGAGCGGGAATCTACAATGAGCAGTTCTTC.